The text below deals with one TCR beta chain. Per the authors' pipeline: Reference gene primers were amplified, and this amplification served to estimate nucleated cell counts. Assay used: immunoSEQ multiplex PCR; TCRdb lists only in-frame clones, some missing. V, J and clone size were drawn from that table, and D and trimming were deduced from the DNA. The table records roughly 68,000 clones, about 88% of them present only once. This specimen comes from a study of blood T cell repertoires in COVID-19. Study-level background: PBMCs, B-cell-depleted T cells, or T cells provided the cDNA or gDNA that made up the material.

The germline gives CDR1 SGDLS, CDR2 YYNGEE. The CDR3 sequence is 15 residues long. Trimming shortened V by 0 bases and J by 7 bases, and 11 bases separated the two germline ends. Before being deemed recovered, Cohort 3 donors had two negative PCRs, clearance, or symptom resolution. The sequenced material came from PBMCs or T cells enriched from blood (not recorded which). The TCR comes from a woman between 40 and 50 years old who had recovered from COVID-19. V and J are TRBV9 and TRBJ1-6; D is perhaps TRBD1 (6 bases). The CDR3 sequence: CASSVEGGGNSPLHF. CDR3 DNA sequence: TGTGCCAGCAGCGTAGAAGGGGGTGGAAATTCACCCCTCCACTTT.